The clone carrying this T cell receptor beta chain was observed once. Its antigen is unidentified. This specimen belongs to a study of cytomegalovirus exposure and HLA in healthy donors. General study results and limits: Available immune exposure information covered CMV serostatus only.

Germline V gene data show CDR1 as SGHTA and CDR2 as FQGNSA. Between the trimmed V and J ends, which lost 5 bases and 0 bases, there was a span of 11 bases. The CDR3 totals 14 residues. Amplification used 60 Vbeta primers and 13 Jbeta primers. The assay was immunoSEQ multiplex PCR, and TCRdb's table has in-frame clones only and misses some. The table lists 150,000 to 200,000 clones, approximately 80% of them singletons, with 0.95% to 1.5% in the top ten. This clonotype was sampled from a boy between 2 and 15 years old in good health and CMV-seronegative. The specimen was PBMCs. The chain has TRBV7-2 and TRBJ2-7, with D possibly TRBD2 on 5 matching bases. CDR3 in amino acids: CASSLQGLSYEQYF. The CDR3 bases are TGTGCCAGCAGCCTACAAGGACTCTCCTACGAGCAGTACTTC.